This T cell receptor beta chain was recorded in a study of blood T cells in healthy people across ages. Notes on the study in general: The fall in TCR beta diversity per million T cells was roughly linear with age.

Each individual donor underwent a draw of ten milliliters of peripheral blood. Every sample gave at least 5 micrograms of total RNA when it was extracted. In its sample, this clonotype was seen a few times. Its matching antigen is unknown. Germline lookup yields CDR1 SEHNR and CDR2 FQNEAQ (reference sequence). The CDR3 sequence is 16 residues long. The germline V and J ends were trimmed by 5 bases and 2 bases, with 18 bases remaining between them. Together with a sample-barcoded 5' primer, a J-beta primer mix was included in a second PCR lasting roughly 6 to 12 cycles. Each cDNA molecule was tagged by a template-switch adaptor with 12 random nucleotides. A single record per CDR3 protein comes from TCRdb applying MiXCR to the 5' RACE reads. The sample contains about 930,000 distinct CDR3 sequences, about 27% of which appear only once. The same specimen was also included in a second study, on T cells of mothers and their children.

Sequencing was carried out using blood. This clonotype was obtained from a woman in her thirties or forties in good health. This rearrangement joins TRBV7-9 to TRBJ1-1; a weak D match, TRBD1 (6 bases). The CDR3 reads CASSGPLGQPNTEAFF. The CDR3 nucleotides read TGTGCCAGCAGCGGTCCCCTTGGACAGCCAAACACTGAAGCTTTCTTT.